This is a list of T cell receptor beta chains from one sample in a study of T-cell reconstitution after alpha-beta-depleted transplantation in children. Via MiXCR, TCRdb re-called the PCR reads, giving one row per CDR3 protein. The sample shows about 980,000 distinct CDR3 sequences, about 26% of them seen only once. The source material was PBMCs, mostly from graft donor cells, sampled 360 days after TCRalphabeta/CD19-depleted stem cell transplant. These receptors were collected from a boy under two years old who had a stem cell transplant for SCID, so the T cells may come from the graft donor. CDR3s include the opening cysteine and the closing phenylalanine or tryptophan.

v_call cdr3_aa
TRBV10-3 CAISATGGEGYGYTF
TRBV6-1 CASKRDSGNQPQHF
TRBV4-1 CASSPGERETQYF
TRBV7-2 CASSLVARYEQYF
TRBV20-1 CSARVPSGGADTQYF
TRBV5-6 CASSLSVAGNTEAFF
TRBV5-1 CASSERDSAWWETQYF
TRBV20-1 CSARYRPSSYNEQFF
TRBV4-1 CASSQGEDSSFSGANVLTF
TRBV11-2 CASTTRRTEQFF
TRBV12-3/TRBV12-4 CASIRDATNEKLFF
TRBV27 CASSLGPSGGALIYGEQFF
TRBV27 CASSRGVLPNEKLFF
TRBV5-1 CASSPVSRNTGELFF
TRBV20-1 CSARGHGRATNEKLFF
TRBV20-1 CSAVKDSFPFYEQYF
TRBV4-2 CASSQDRGAFF
TRBV5-1 CASSLLAGGMTGELFF